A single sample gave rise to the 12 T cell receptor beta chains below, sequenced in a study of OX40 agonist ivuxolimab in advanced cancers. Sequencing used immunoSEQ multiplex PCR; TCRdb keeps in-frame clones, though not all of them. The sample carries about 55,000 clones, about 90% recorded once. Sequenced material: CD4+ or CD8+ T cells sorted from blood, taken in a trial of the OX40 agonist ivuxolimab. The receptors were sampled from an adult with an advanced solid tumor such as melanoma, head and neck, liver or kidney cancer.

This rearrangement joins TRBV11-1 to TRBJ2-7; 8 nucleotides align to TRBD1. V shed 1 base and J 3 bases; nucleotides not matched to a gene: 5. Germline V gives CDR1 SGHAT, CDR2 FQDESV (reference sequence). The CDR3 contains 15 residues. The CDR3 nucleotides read TGTGCCAGCAGCTTAGACAGGGGGAATTACTACGAGCAGTACTTC. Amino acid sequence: CASSLDRGNYYEQYF.

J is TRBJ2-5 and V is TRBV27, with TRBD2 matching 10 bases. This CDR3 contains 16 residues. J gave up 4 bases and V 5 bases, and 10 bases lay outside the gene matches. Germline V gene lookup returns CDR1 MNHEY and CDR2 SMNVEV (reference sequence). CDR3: CASSPLVAGGGETQYF. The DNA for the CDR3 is TGTGCCAGCAGTCCGCTTGTAGCGGGAGGTGGAGAGACCCAGTACTTC.

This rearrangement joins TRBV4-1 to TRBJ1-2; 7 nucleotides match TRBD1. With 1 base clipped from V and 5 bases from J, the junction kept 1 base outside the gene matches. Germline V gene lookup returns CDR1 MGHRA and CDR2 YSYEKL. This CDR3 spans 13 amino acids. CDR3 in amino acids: CASSQGGQYGYTF. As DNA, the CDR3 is TGCGCCAGCAGCCAAGGGGGACAGTATGGCTACACCTTC.

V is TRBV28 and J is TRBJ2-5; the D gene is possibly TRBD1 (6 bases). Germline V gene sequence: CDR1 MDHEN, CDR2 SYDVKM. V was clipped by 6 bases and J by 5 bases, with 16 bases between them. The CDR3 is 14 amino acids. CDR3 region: CASSLTGSRETQYF. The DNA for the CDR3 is TGTGCCAGCAGCCTAACAGGGAGTAGGGAGACCCAGTACTTC. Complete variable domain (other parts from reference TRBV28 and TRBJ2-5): DVKVTQSSRYLVKRTGEKVFLECVQDMDHENMFWYRQDPGLGLRLIYFSYDVKMKEKGDIPEGYSVSREKKERFSLILESASTNQTSMYLCASSLTGSRETQYFGPGTRLLVL.

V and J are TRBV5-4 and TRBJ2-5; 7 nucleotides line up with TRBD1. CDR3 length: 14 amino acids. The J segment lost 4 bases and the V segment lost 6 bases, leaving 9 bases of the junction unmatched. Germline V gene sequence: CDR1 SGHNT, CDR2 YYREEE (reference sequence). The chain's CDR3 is CASTRGQSGETQYF. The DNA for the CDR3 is TGTGCCAGCACGAGGGGGCAGTCAGGAGAGACCCAGTACTTC.

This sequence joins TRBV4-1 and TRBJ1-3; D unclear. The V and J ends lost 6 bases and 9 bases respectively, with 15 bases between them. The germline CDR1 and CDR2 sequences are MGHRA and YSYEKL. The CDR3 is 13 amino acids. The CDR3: CASRKEWDSTIYF. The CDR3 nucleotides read TGCGCCAGCAGGAAAGAATGGGATTCCACCATATATTTT.

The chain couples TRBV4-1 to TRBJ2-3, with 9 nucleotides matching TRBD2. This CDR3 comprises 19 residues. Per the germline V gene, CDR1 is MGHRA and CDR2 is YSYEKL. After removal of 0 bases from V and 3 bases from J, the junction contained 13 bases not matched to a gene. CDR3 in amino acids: CASSQETPRTSERTDTQYF. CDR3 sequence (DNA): TGCGCCAGCAGCCAAGAAACGCCCAGGACTAGCGAACGAACAGATACGCAGTATTTT.

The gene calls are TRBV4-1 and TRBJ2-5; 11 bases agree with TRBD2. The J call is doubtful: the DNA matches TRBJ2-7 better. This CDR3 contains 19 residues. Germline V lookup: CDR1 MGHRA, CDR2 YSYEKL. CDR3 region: CASSQEYPSGRSHSYEQYF. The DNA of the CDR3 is TGCGCCAGCAGCCAAGAGTACCCTAGCGGGAGGTCTCACTCCTACGAGCAGTACTTC.

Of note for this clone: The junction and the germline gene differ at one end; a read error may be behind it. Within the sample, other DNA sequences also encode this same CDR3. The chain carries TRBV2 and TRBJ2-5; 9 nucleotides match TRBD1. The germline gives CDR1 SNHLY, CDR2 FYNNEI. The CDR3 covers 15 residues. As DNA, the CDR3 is TGTGCCAGTAGTGACGGACAGGGGCCTTCAAGGCCCCAGTACTTC. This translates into CASSDGQGPSRPQYF. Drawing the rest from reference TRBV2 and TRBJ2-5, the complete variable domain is EPEVTQTPSHQVTQMGQEVILRCVPISNHLYFYWYRQILGQKVEFLVSFYNNEISEKSEIFDDQFSVERPDGSNFTLKIRSTKLEDSAMYFCASSDGQGPSRPQYFGPGTRLLVL.

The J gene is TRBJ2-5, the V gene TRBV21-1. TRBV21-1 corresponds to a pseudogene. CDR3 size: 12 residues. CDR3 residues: CASSSEKETQYF. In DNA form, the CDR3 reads TGTGCCAGCAGCTCAGAGAAAGAGACCCAGTACTTC.

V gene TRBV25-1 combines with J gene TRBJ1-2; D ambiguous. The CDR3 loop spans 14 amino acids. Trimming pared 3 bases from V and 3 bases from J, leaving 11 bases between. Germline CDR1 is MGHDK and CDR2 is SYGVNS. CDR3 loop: CASSEGGRHYGYTF. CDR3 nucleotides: TGTGCCAGCAGTGAGGGTGGCAGGCACTATGGCTACACCTTC.

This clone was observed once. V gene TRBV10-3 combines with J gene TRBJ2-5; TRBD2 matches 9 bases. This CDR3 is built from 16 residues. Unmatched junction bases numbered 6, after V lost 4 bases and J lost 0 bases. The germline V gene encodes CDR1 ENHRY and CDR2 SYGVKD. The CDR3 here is CAISGRTSADQETQYF. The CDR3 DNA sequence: TGTGCCATCAGTGGACGGACTAGCGCCGACCAAGAGACCCAGTACTTC.